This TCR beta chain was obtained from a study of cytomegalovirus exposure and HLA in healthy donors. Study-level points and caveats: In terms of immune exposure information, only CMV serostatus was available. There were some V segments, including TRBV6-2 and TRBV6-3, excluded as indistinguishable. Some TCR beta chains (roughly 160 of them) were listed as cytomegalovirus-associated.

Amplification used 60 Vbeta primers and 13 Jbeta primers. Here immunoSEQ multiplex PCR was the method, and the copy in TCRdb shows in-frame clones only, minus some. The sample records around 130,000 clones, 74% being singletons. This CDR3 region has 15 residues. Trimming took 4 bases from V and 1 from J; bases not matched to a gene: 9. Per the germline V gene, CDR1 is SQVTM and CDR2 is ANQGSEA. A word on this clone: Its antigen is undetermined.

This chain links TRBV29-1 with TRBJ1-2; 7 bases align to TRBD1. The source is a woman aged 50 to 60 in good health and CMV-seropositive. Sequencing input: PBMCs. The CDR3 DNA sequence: TGCAGCGTTGTCCCAGGACAGGCCTTTAACTATGGCTACACCTTC. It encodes CSVVPGQAFNYGYTF.